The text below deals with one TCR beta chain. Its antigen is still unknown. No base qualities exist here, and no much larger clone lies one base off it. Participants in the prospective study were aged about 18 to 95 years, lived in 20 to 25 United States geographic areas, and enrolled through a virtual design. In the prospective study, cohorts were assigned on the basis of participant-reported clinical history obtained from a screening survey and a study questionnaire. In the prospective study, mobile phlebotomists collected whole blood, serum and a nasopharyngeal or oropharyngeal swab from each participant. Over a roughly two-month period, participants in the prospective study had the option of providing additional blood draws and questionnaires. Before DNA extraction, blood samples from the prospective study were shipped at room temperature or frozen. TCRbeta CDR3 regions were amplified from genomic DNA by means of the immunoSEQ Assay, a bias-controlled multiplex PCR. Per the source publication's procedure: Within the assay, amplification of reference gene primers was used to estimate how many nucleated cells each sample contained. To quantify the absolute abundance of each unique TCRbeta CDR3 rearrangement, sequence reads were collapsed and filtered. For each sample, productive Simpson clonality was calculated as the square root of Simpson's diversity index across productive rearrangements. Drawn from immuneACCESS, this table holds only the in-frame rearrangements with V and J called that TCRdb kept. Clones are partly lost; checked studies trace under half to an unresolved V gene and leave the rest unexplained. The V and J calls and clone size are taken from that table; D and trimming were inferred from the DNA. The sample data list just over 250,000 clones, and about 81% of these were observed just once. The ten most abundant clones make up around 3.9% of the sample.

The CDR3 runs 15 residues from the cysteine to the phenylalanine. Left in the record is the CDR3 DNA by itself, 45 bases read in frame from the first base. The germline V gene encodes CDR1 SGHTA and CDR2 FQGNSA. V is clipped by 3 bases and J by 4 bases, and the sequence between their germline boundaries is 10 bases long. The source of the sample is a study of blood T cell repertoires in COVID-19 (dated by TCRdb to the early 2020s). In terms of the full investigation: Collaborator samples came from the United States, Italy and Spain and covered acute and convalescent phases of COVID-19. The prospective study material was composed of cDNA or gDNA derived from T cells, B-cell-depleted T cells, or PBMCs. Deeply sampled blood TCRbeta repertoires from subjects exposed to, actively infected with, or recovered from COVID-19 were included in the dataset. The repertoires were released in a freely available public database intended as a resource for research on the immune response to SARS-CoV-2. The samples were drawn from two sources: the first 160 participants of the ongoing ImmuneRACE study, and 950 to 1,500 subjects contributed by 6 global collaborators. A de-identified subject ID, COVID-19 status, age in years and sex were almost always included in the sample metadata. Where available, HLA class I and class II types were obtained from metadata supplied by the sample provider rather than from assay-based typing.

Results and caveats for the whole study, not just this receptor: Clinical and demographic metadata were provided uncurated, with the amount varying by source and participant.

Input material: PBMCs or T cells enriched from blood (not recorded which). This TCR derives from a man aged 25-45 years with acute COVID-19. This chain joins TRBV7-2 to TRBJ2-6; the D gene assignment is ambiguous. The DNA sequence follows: TGTGCCAGCAGCTTGGAGTCGTGGGGGGCCAACGTCCTGACTTTC. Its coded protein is CASSLESWGANVLTF.